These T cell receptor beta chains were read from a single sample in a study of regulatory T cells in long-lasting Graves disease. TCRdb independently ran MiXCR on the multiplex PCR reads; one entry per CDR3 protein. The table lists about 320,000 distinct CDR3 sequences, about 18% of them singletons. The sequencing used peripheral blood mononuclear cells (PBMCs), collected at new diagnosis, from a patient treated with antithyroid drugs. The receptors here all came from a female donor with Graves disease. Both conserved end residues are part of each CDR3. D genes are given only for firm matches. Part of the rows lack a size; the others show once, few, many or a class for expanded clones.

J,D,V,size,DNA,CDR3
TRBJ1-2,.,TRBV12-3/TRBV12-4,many,TGTGCCAGCACCCAGGGTTATGGCTACACCTTC,CASTQGYGYTF
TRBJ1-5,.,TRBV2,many,TGTGCCAGCAGTGACCCGTGGAATCAGCCCCAGCATTTT,CASSDPWNQPQHF
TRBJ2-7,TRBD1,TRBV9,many,TGTGCCAGCAGCGTAGACCCCTCTGGACAGGGAATGGAGCAGTACTTC,CASSVDPSGQGMEQYF
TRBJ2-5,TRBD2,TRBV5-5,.,TGTGCCAGCAGCCCGGGACTAGCGGACCGGGGCCAGTACTTC,CASSPGLADRGQYF
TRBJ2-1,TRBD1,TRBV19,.,TGTGCCAGTAGTCTCGGACAGGTGCTCTCCTACAATGAGCAGTTCTTC,CASSLGQVLSYNEQFF
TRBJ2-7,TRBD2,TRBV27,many,TGTGCCAGCAGCGGGGCCAGCGGGAGCCCTTTAACGGGCGAGCAGTACTTC,CASSGASGSPLTGEQYF
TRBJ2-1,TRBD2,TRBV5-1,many,TGCGCCAGTCAAACTAGCGGGAGGGCCAATGAGCAGTTCTTC,CASQTSGRANEQFF
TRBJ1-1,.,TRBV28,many,TGTGCCAGCAACCTACGGGGGGGCCTGGGCACTGAAGCTTTCTTT,CASNLRGGLGTEAFF
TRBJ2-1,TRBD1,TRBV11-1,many,TGTGCCAGCAGCCAGGGGGTGGGGCTTTCATACAATGAGCAGTTCTTC,CASSQGVGLSYNEQFF
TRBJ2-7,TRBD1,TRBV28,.,TGTGCCAGCACCTTTGGCCTCCGGGACAGGGGATTGTACGAGCAGTACTTC,CASTFGLRDRGLYEQYF
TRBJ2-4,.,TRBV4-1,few,TGCGCCAGCAGCCAAGAGAGTCTGAGGGCTGGGGACATTCAGTACTTC,CASSQESLRAGDIQYF
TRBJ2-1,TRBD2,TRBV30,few,TGTGCCTGGGTAGGTAGCGGGAGCTCCTACAATGAGCAGTTCTTC,CAWVGSGSSYNEQFF
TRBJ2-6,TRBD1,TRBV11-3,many,TGTGCCAGCAGCCGGCGACAGGGGACCGGGGCCAACGTCCTGACTTTC,CASSRRQGTGANVLTF
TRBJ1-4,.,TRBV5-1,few,TGCGCCAGCAGCGGGCCGTTTGGGGTGGCTAATGAAAAACTGTTTTTT,CASSGPFGVANEKLFF
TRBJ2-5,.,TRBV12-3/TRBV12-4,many,TGTGCCAGCAGCCCCCCAGCAGAAGGTAGCGGACAAGAGACCCAGTACTTC,CASSPPAEGSGQETQYF
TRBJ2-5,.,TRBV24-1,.,TGTGCCACCAGTGTAGTCAGTGGAGAGACCCAGTACTTC,CATSVVSGETQYF
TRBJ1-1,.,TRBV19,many,TGTGCCAGCGGGTGGGACACTGAAGCTTTCTTT,CASGWDTEAFF
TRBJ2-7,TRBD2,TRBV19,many,TGTGCCAGTAGTGCGGGACTAGCGGGATACTACGAGCAGTACTTC,CASSAGLAGYYEQYF
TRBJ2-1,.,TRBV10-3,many,TGTGCCACCGAGGGAGTGGGCAATGAGCAGTTCTTC,CATEGVGNEQFF
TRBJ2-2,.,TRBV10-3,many,TGTGCCATCAGTGCAACAGCCGCGAACACCGGGGAGCTGTTTTTT,CAISATAANTGELFF
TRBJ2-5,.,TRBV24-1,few,TGTGCCACCAGTGGCACAGGGCGGGAGACCCAGTACTTC,CATSGTGRETQYF
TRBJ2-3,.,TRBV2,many,TGTGCCAGCAGTGAAATCGGCACTAGTCTAGAGACAGATACGCAGTATTTT,CASSEIGTSLETDTQYF
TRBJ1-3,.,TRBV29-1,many,TGCAGCGTTGGAGGAAGTATTGGAAACACCATATATTTT,CSVGGSIGNTIYF
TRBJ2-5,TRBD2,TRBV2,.,TGTGCCAGCGGGGGGGGTAGCGGGAGGGCGACTCTTAAAGAGACCCAGTACTTC,CASGGGSGRATLKETQYF
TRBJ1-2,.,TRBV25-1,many,TGTGCCAGCAGTGAGTTGGGATGGGGCTACACCTTC,CASSELGWGYTF
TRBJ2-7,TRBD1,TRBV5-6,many,TGTGCCAGCAGCTTGGGACAGGGAAGCGCCGAGCAGTACTTC,CASSLGQGSAEQYF
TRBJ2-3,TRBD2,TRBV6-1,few,TGTGCCAGCAGTCCCAGCGGGGCCCCGCCCGAGGGGGATACGCAGTATTTT,CASSPSGAPPEGDTQYF
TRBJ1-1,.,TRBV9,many,TGTGCCAGCAGCGCTACCGGGACCATGAACACTGAAGCTTTCTTT,CASSATGTMNTEAFF
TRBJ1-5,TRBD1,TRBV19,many,TGTGCCAGTAGTACCCTAGGACAGGCTCATAGCAATCAGCCCCAGCATTTT,CASSTLGQAHSNQPQHF
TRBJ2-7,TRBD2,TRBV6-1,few,TGTGCCAGCACCTCGGGGGGGGGCTCCTACGAGCAGTACTTC,CASTSGGGSYEQYF
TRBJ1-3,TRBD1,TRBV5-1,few,TGCGCCAGCAGCTTGGAGGGGGCATATGAAAACACCACATATTTT,CASSLEGAYENTTYF
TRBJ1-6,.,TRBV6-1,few,TGTGCCAGCAGGGAGGGACACGGAAATTCACCCCTCCACTTT,CASREGHGNSPLHF
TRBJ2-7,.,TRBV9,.,TGTGCCAGCAGCCCCGACCGGGGCAGGACCTACGAGCAGTACTTC,CASSPDRGRTYEQYF
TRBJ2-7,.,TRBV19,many,TGTGCCAGTAGTAAAAGGACGGGGCTCTCCTACGAGCAGTACTTC,CASSKRTGLSYEQYF
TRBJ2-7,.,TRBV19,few,TGTGCCAGTAGTATTAACGAATACGGGGACTACGAGCAGTACTTC,CASSINEYGDYEQYF
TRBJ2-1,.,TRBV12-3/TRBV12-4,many,TGTACCAGCAGTTTGAGCGGACTAAAAAATGAGCAGTTCTTC,CTSSLSGLKNEQFF
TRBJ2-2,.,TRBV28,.,TGTGCCAGCAGTACCATGATTGGGTCCACCGGGGAGCTGTTTTTT,CASSTMIGSTGELFF
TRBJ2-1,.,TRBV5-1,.,TGCGCCAGCAGAGGGGGGCGAAATGAGCAGTTCTTC,CASRGGRNEQFF
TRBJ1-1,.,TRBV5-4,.,TGTGCCAGCAGCTTTTATCAGGGAGGCACTGAAGCTTTCTTT,CASSFYQGGTEAFF
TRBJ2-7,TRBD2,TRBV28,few,TGTGCCAGCAGTTTAAGTTTTTGGGCTAGCGGGAGTTCCTACGAGCAGTACTTC,CASSLSFWASGSSYEQYF
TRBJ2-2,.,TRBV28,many,TGTGCCAGTGCTTTTCGAGCCAAAAACACCGGGGAGCTGTTTTTT,CASAFRAKNTGELFF
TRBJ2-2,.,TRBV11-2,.,TGTGCCAGCAGCTTAGTCTCCTCGGCGAACACCGGGGAGCTGTTTTTT,CASSLVSSANTGELFF
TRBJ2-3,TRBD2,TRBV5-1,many,TGCGCCAGCAGCTCCACTAGCGGCACAGATACGCAGTATTTT,CASSSTSGTDTQYF
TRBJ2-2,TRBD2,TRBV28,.,TGTGCCAGCAGTACCCTTCCTGGGACTAGTACGGCCGGGGAGCTGTTTTTT,CASSTLPGTSTAGELFF
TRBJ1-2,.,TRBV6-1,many,TGTGCCAGCAAGCCTTCGGACGCCAACTATGGCTACACCTTC,CASKPSDANYGYTF
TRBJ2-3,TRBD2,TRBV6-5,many,TGTGCCAGCAGTTGGGAGACTAGCGGGAAAACAGATACGCAGTATTTT,CASSWETSGKTDTQYF
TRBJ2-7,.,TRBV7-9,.,TGTGCCAGCAGCTTAGGCGACAGGTTCCCCTACGAGCAGTACTTC,CASSLGDRFPYEQYF
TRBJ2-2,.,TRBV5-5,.,TGTGCCAGCAGCGGGGGTATAACCGGGGAGCTGTTTTTT,CASSGGITGELFF
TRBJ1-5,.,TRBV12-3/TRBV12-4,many,TGTGCCAGCAGTTTAGTAATGAGCAATCAGCCCCAGCATTTT,CASSLVMSNQPQHF
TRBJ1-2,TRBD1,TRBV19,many,TGTGCCAGTAGAAGGGGACAGGGGGTAGACTATGGCTACACCTTC,CASRRGQGVDYGYTF
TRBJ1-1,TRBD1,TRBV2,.,TGTGCCAGCAGACCCGGGACAGGGGAGACTGAAGCTTTCTTT,CASRPGTGETEAFF
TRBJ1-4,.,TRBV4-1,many,TGCGCCAGCAGCCAACGGAGGACCGGGACGGGTAATGAAAAACTGTTTTTT,CASSQRRTGTGNEKLFF
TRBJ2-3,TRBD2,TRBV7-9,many,TGTGCCAGCAGCTTAGATTTGGCTACACCTGCCGGCCTAGCGGGGCACACAGATACGCAGTATTTT,CASSLDLATPAGLAGHTDTQYF
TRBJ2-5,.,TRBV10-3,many,TGTGCCATCAGTGAGTCGTTTTATGGGAGTCAGGGGAATCAAGAGACCCAGTACTTC,CAISESFYGSQGNQETQYF
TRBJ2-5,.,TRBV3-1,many,TGTGCCAGCAGCCCGGGATTTGGGGAGACCCAGTACTTC,CASSPGFGETQYF
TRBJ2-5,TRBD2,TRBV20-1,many,TGCAGTGCTAGAGATAGCGGGCAAGAGACCCAGTACTTC,CSARDSGQETQYF